This is a list of T cell receptor beta chains from one sample in a study of cytomegalovirus exposure and HLA in healthy donors. Sequenced by immunoSEQ multiplex PCR; TCRdb stores in-frame clones only, minus some. The repertoire holds 110,000 to 150,000 clones, with 60% to 75% as singletons. The sample was PBMCs. Receptors were obtained from a young man in good health and CMV-seronegative. Both conserved end residues are part of each CDR3. Rows give clone size only sometimes, using once, few, many, or a class for an expanded clone.

. TRBJ1-2 TRBV28 CASSFGFGQRGYTF
. TRBJ2-1 TRBV28 CASSLATALSEQFF
. TRBJ2-1 TRBV28 CASSSDSDEQFF
. TRBJ2-1 TRBV15 CATAVGGTYNEQFF
. TRBJ2-7 TRBV5-6 CASSTGNYEQYF
. TRBJ2-2 TRBV4-2 CASSQARVNTGELFF
. TRBJ1-4 TRBV6-1 CASSEPRGALGEKLFF
. TRBJ2-5 TRBV14 CASSQNWDFQETQYF
once TRBJ2-6 TRBV6-5 CASSSRRGFRANVLTF
. TRBJ1-2 TRBV5-1 CASSRDRVDGYTF
. TRBJ2-1 TRBV15 CATSREGLARNEQFF
. TRBJ1-1 TRBV28 CASRTPGHRGVSTEAFF
. TRBJ2-2 TRBV2 CASRGGTGGAGELFF
. TRBJ2-7 TRBV6-5 CASSSVRLTGPREQYF
. TRBJ2-2 TRBV7-9 CASSGASGKGDTGELFF
. TRBJ2-1 TRBV5-8 CASSVPRGAGERDEQFF
. TRBJ2-7 TRBV28 CASSLFAAYEQYF
. TRBJ2-7 TRBV2 CASSPDRASYEQYF
few TRBJ1-2 TRBV28 CASSLGAPGQDYGYTF
. TRBJ1-5 TRBV7-9 CASSSRGEAQHF
. TRBJ1-1 TRBV18 CASSLEVAWDTEAFF
. TRBJ2-7 TRBV28 CASTAQLADSYEQYF
. TRBJ2-1 TRBV9 CASSVGSTYNEQFF
. TRBJ1-1 TRBV28 CASSYGTVNTEAFF
. TRBJ2-7 TRBV5-1 CASSHSGTGSYEQYF
once TRBJ1-1 TRBV29-1 CSVGKELNTEAFF
. TRBJ2-7 TRBV27 CASSPWTEAYEQYF
. TRBJ1-2 TRBV28 CASSHRGANYGYTF
. TRBJ1-2 TRBV6-5 CASSYQGDGYTF